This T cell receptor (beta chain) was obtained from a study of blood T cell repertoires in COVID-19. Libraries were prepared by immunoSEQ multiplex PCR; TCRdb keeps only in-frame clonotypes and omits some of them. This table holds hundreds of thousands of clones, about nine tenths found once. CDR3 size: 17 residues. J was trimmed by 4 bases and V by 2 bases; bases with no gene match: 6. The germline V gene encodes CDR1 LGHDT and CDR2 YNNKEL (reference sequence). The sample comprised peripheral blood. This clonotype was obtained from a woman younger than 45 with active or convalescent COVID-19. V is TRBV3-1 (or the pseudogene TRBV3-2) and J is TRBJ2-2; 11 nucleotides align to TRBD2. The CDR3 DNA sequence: TGTGCCAGCAGCCAACTACCCGGGACTAGCGGCACCGGGGAGCTGTTTTTT. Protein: CASSQLPGTSGTGELFF.